This section outlines one TCR beta chain sequence together with its context. The target antigen is unknown. The data were obtained in a study of graft-versus-host responses after intestinal transplantation. Study information: The study gave all recipients anti-thymocyte globulin induction, then tacrolimus and steroids for approximately three years.

Clones were read by immunoSEQ multiplex PCR, and TCRdb kept only the in-frame ones, dropping some. The table records over 55,000 clones, over 70% of them present only once. Source: unstimulated CD4+ T cells sorted from spleen or lymph node cells, taken before transplant. The sequence derives from a human donor who was the organ donor for an intestinal transplant.

CDR3 DNA: TGTGCCAGTAGTCTCCGGGACTTAGACAATGAGCAGTTCTTC. Translation: CASSLRDLDNEQFF. The genes are TRBV19 and TRBJ2-1, with D perhaps matching TRBD2 (6 bases). The germline V gene has CDR1 LNHDA and CDR2 SQIVND (reference sequence). Between the trimmed V and J ends, which lost 5 bases and 5 bases, there was a span of 13 bases. This CDR3 has 14 amino acids.